This TCR beta chain was identified during a study of blood T cell repertoires in COVID-19. The CDR3 extends over 16 amino acids. Germline V CDR1 and CDR2: ENHRY, SYGVKD. V lost 3 bases and J lost 1; bases outside the gene matches: 5. Sequencing used immunoSEQ multiplex PCR; TCRdb keeps in-frame clones, though not all of them. The data show around 110,000 clones, around 77% seen once. The sequencing input was peripheral blood. V is TRBV10-3 and J is TRBJ2-1; 8 bases are a match to TRBD2. The TCR comes from a man in his sixties with active or convalescent COVID-19. The CDR3 coding sequence is TGTGCCATCAGTGACATCAGCGGGAGTTCCTACAATGAGCAGTTCTTC. Protein sequence: CAISDISGSSYNEQFF.